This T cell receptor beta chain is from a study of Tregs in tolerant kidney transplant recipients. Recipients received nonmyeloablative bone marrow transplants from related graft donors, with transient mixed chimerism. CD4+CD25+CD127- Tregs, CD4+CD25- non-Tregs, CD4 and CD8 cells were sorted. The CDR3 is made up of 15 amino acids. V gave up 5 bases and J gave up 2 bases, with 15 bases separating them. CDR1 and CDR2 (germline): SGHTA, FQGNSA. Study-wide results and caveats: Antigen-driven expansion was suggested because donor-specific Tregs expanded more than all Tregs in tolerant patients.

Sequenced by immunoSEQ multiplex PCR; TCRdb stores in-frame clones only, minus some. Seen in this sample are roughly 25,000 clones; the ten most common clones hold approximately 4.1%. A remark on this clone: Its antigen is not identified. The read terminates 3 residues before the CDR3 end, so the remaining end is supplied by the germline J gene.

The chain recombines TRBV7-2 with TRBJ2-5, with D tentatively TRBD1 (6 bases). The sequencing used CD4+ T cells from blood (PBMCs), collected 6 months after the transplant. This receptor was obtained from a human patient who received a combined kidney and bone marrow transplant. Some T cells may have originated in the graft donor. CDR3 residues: CASSHSGDKQETQYF. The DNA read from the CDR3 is TGTGCCAGCAGCCATTCAGGGGACAAACAAGAGACC.